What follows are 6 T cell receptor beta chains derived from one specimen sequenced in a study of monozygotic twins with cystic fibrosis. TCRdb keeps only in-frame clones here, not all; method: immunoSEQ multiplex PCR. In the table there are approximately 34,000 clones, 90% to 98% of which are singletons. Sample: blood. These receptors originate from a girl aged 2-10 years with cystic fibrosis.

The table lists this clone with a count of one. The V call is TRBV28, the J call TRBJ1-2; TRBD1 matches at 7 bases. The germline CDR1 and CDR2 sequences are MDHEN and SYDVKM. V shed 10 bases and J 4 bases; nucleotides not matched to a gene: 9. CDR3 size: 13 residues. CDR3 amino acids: CATKPQGTYGYTF. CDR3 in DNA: TGTGCCACGAAACCACAGGGGACCTATGGCTACACCTTC.

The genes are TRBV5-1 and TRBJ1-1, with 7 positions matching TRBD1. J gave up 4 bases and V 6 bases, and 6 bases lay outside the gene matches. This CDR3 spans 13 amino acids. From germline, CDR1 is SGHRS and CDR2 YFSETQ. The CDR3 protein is CASTTRQGTEAFF. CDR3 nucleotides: TGCGCCAGCACCACTAGACAGGGCACTGAAGCTTTCTTT.

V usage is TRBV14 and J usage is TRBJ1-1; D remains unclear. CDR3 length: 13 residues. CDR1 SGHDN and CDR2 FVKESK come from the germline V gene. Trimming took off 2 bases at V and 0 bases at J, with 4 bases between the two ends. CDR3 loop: CASSQSLNTEAFF. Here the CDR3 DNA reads TGTGCCAGCAGCCAAAGCTTGAACACTGAAGCTTTCTTT.

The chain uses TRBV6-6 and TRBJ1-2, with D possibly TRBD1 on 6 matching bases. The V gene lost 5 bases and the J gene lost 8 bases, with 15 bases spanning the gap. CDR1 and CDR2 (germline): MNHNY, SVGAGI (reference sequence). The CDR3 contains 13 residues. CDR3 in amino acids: CASSKRTVDGYTF. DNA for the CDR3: TGTGCCAGCAGTAAGCGGACAGTGGACGGCTACACCTTC.

CDR3 protein: CASSLLTSPTGELFF. The CDR3 nucleotides are TGCGCCAGCAGCTTGCTGACTAGCCCCACCGGGGAGCTGTTTTTT. The rearrangement joins TRBV5-1 to TRBJ2-2; the match to TRBD2 covers 7 bases. CDR1 and CDR2 from the germline V gene are SGHRS and YFSETQ. The CDR3 totals 15 residues. V lost 1 base to trimming and J lost 4 bases; unmatched junction nucleotides: 4.

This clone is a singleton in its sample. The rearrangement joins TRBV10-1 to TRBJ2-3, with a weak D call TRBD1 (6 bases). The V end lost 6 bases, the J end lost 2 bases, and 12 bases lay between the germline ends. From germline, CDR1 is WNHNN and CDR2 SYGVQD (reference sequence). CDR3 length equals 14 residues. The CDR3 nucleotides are TGCGCCAGCAGCGACGGACAGAACACAGATACGCAGTATTTT. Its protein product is CASSDGQNTDTQYF.